Here is one T cell receptor beta chain with its context. This record comes from a study of T-cell memory formation after mild COVID-19. In TCRdb, the 5' RACE reads were re-called with MiXCR into one record per CDR3 protein. Of hundreds of thousands of distinct CDR3 sequences in the sample, roughly 21% were seen once. The source is an adult woman who had mild COVID-19 (a few samples of this study predate the infection). Cell type and time point are not known. The sample was PBMCs or a T cell subset sorted from them (not recorded which).

The CDR3 coding sequence is TGTGCCAGCAGGCATTCCAGTGGGGGCTCTGGAAACACCATATATTTT. It translates to CASRHSSGGSGNTIYF. V and J are TRBV6-5 and TRBJ1-3, with D perhaps matching TRBD1 (5 bases). Per the germline V gene, CDR1 is MNHEY and CDR2 is SVGAGI. The CDR3 contains 16 residues. Trimming left V 6 bases short and J 0 bases short, with 15 bases between.